This T cell receptor (beta chain) was captured by sequencing in a study of CD8+ T cells in alopecia areata. Extraction and reverse transcription of RNA yielded cDNA as the sequencing template. Sequencing was performed with immunoSEQ multiplex PCR; in TCRdb, only in-frame clones are kept and a portion is missing. The data contain around 190,000 clones, around three fifths of them seen just once; the ten biggest clones take up roughly 5.3%. About this clone: Its antigen is undetermined.

Germline V gives CDR1 SQVTM, CDR2 ANQGSEA. The CDR3 contains 17 residues. Trimming shortened V by 0 bases and J by 0 bases, and 12 bases separated the two germline ends. Study-wide findings and caveats: Sequenced scalp T cells also include alphabeta T cells resident in normal skin. Possibly as an HLA-related effect, TCR sharing across patients appeared less clear than in mice. Compared with normal scalp, lesional scalp had higher clonality and more expanded CD8+ clones.

PBMCs provided sorted CD4+ and CD8+ T cells. Sequences were obtained from CD8+ T cells sorted from blood. The source of this sequence is a human donor in good health. The rearrangement joins TRBV29-1 to TRBJ2-6, with no clear D. CDR3 DNA: TGCAGCGTTGAAGAGGCGTCCCGGAGCTCTGGGGCCAACGTCCTGACTTTC. Encoded protein: CSVEEASRSSGANVLTF. The variable domain in full, with the rest retrieved from reference TRBV29-1 and TRBJ2-6, is SAVISQKPSRDICQRGTSLTIQCQVDSQVTMMFWYRQQPGQSLTLIATANQGSEATYESGFVIDKFPISRPNLTFSTLTVSNMSPEDSSIYLCSVEEASRSSGANVLTFGAGSRLTVL.